The entry below describes one TCR beta chain. A second PCR of about 6 to 12 cycles used a sample-barcoded 5' primer and a J-beta primer mix. TCRdb passed the 5' RACE reads through MiXCR, listing each CDR3 protein once. The sample includes around 790,000 distinct CDR3 sequences, more than 40% of them seen just once. This sample was taken from a study of blood T cells in healthy people across ages. The CDR3 spans 14 residues. The V segment lost 5 bases and the J segment 4 bases; nucleotides outside the gene matches: 7. Germline V gene data show CDR1 as SGHTA and CDR2 as FQGNSA. Sequencing was performed on blood. The V gene is TRBV7-2, the J gene TRBJ2-7; 8 positions agree with TRBD2. The clonotype comes from a man in his fifties or sixties in good health. CDR3 loop: CASSPGTSQYEQYF. CDR3 nucleotides: TGTGCCAGCAGCCCCGGGACTAGTCAATACGAGCAGTACTTC.